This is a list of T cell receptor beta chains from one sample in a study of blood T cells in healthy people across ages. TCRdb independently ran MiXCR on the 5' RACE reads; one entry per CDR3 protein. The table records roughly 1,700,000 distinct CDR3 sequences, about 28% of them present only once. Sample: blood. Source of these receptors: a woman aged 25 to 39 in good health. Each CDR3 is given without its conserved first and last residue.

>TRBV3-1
ASSQVLFPGTLGPDTQY
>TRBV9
ASSASRQTHQPQH
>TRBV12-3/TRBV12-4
ASSTGTSGRAPYNEQF
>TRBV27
ASSPLRGESRTDTQY
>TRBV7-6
ASSLVRTGPNEQY
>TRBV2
ASSEAGLAGVEQF
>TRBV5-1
ASILDPSGISSYEQY
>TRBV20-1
SAISGTGELF
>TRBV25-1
ATRGEGDTQY
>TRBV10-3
AISEGGRDEQY
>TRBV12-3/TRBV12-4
ASSFIEYNERF
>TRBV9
ASSVALAGGINEQF
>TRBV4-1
ASSQTDRGSGANVLT
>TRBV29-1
SVELGRATYEQY
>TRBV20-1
SARDLGQHTEAF
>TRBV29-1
SVSGIGLPTDGYT
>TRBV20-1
SARGIGLGAAGANVLT
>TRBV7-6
ASSPEGPADTQY
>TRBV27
ASLWGETQY
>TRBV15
ATSRDQGQTQETQY
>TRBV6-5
ASGRGRGSQETQY
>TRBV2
ASYRLGPQKPICNTDTQY
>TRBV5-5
ASSRGPNTEAF
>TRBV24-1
ATSDLGGGRSYNEQF
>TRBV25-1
ASSDLGTSVQETQY
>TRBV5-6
ASRSRGGPGETQY
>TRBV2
ASSEEQGIGELF
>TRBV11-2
ASSLGPVLGQPQH
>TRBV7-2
ASSLNWMRAGTDTQY
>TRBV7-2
ASSRVGTYNEQF
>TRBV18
ASSHDRAAYEQY
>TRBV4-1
ASSQDDRGPYSNQPQH
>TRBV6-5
SSRLATSDSYEQY
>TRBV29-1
SVESSRFYGYT
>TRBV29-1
SVRRTEQF
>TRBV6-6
ASSRLFPGTGGETQY
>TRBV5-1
ASSLRGQGLNTEAF
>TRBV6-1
ASRKTRVVTDTQY
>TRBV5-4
ASSGPDRGNYEQY
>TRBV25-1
ASRKGLDFGYT
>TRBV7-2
ASSFPGASGRRNEQF
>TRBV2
ASRNFLTGANVLT
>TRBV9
ASSAGPGDEKRF